These 14 T cell receptor beta chains were all obtained from the same sample, sequenced in a study of blood T cell repertoires in COVID-19. This table comes from immunoSEQ multiplex PCR, and its TCRdb copy is limited to in-frame clones, with some not included. In the table there are approximately 100,000 clones, 80% to 90% of which are singletons. Sequenced: PBMCs or T cells enriched from blood (not recorded which). Source of these receptors: a woman in her fifties or sixties who had recovered from COVID-19.

This sequence joins TRBV5-1 and TRBJ2-5, with TRBD1 matching over 9 bases. The J segment lost 2 bases and the V segment lost 0 bases, leaving 2 bases of the junction unmatched. CDR3 length equals 15 residues. Germline CDR1 reads SGHRS; CDR2 reads YFSETQ. The DNA for the CDR3 is TGCGCCAGCAGCTTGGGACAGGGGGAACAAGAGACCCAGTACTTC. It translates to CASSLGQGEQETQYF. Supplemented by reference TRBV5-1 and TRBJ2-5, the full variable domain reads KAGVTQTPRYLIKTRGQQVTLSCSPISGHRSVSWYQQTPGQGLQFLFEYFSETQRNKGNFPGRFSGRQFSNSRSEMNVSTLELGDSALYLCASSLGQGEQETQYFGPGTRLLVL.

The chain recombines TRBV7-7 with TRBJ2-1, with 8 nucleotides matching TRBD2. The CDR3 covers 18 residues. Trimming removed 1 base from V and 5 bases from J; junction bases left unmatched: 13. Germline V gene lookup returns CDR1 SSHAT and CDR2 FNYEAQ (reference sequence). CDR3 sequence (DNA): TGTGCCAGCAGCTTAGAGAAAACCCGGGGGGGTGTGGACAATGAGCAGTTCTTC. The encoded protein is CASSLEKTRGGVDNEQFF.

Note on this clone: The sample contains more than one DNA sequence encoding this CDR3. This chain links TRBV7-9 with TRBJ2-6; no reliable D call. Germline values: CDR1 SEHNR, CDR2 FQNEAQ (reference sequence). The length of the CDR3 is 15 residues. V was cut by 5 bases and J by 0 bases, with 8 bases left in between. The CDR3 reads CASSPRGSGANVLTF. The CDR3 DNA follows: TGTGCCAGCAGCCCCCGAGGCTCTGGGGCCAACGTCCTGACTTTC.

V usage is TRBV19 and J usage is TRBJ1-2; D perhaps matches TRBD1 (5 bases). Germline CDR1 is LNHDA and CDR2 is SQIVND (reference sequence). CDR3 length: 14 residues. V dropped 5 bases and J dropped 5 bases, with 15 bases sitting between them. Here the CDR3 reads CASSASQGPYGYTF. CDR3 in DNA: TGTGCCAGTAGTGCCTCCCAGGGCCCTTATGGCTACACCTTC.

V gene TRBV3-1 (or the pseudogene TRBV3-2) combines with J gene TRBJ2-2, with 9 bases lining up with TRBD2. V was pared by 1 base and J by 5 bases, with 11 bases of the junction left unmatched. The length of the CDR3 is 18 residues. CDR1 is LGHDT, CDR2 YNNKEL, per germline (reference sequence). The CDR3 DNA is TGTGCCAGCAGCCAAGTGGCTAAAGCGGGGGGTGGTACCGGGGAGCTGTTTTTT. This encodes CASSQVAKAGGGTGELFF.

The V gene is TRBV29-1, the J gene TRBJ2-1, with TRBD1 matching over 10 bases. The V gene end was trimmed by 5 bases and the J gene end by 3 bases; junction bases not matched to a gene: 4. The CDR3 totals 14 residues. Germline lookup yields CDR1 SQVTM and CDR2 ANQGSEA. CDR3 DNA sequence: TGCAGCGTTCTCCGGGACAGGGGCTACAATGAGCAGTTCTTC. Its protein product is CSVLRDRGYNEQFF.

The rearrangement uses TRBV3-1 (or the pseudogene TRBV3-2) and TRBJ1-1; weak D call: TRBD1 (5 bases). CDR1 is LGHDT, CDR2 YNNKEL, per germline (reference sequence). The germline V and J ends were trimmed by 1 base and 2 bases, with 26 bases remaining between them. This CDR3 has 20 amino acids. This CDR3 reads CASSQASWGGLYSPNTEAFF. CDR3 nucleotide sequence: TGTGCCAGCAGCCAAGCGTCGTGGGGCGGTTTATATTCGCCCAACACTGAAGCTTTCTTT.

The J gene is TRBJ1-2, the V gene TRBV11-3, with TRBD1 identical over 11 bases. V shed 4 bases and J 8 bases; nucleotides not matched to a gene: 15. From germline, CDR1 is SGHNT and CDR2 YENEEA. The CDR3 is 17 residues long. CDR3 loop: CASSSPAGTGGPEGYTF. The CDR3, as DNA: TGTGCCAGCAGCTCGCCTGCCGGGACAGGGGGACCTGAGGGCTACACCTTC.

The J gene is TRBJ2-2, the V gene TRBV5-1; TRBD1 matches at 7 bases. CDR3 length equals 16 residues. With 3 bases clipped from V and 3 bases from J, the junction kept 8 bases outside the gene matches. Germline CDR1 and CDR2: SGHRS and YFSETQ. Here the CDR3 DNA reads TGCGCCAGCAGCTCGACCGGGACAGTCTACACCGGGGAGCTGTTTTTT. This sequence encodes CASSSTGTVYTGELFF. Using reference TRBV5-1 and TRBJ2-2 for the parts outside the CDR3, the full variable domain is KAGVTQTPRYLIKTRGQQVTLSCSPISGHRSVSWYQQTPGQGLQFLFEYFSETQRNKGNFPGRFSGRQFSNSRSEMNVSTLELGDSALYLCASSSTGTVYTGELFFGEGSRLTVL.

The rearrangement joins TRBV5-6 to TRBJ2-7; D remains unclear. The V end lost 0 bases, the J end lost 0 bases, and 10 bases lay between the germline ends. Germline CDR1 and CDR2: SGHDT and YYEEEE. The CDR3 has 15 residues. CDR3 region: CASSLDSLSSYEQYF. CDR3 nucleotide sequence: TGTGCCAGCAGCTTGGACAGTTTGAGCTCCTACGAGCAGTACTTC.

The chain uses TRBV5-8 and TRBJ1-3, with 9 bases matching TRBD1. From germline, CDR1 is SGHTS and CDR2 YDEGEE. This CDR3 has 19 residues. The J segment lost 0 bases and the V segment lost 7 bases, leaving 17 bases of the junction unmatched. The CDR3 sequence: CASGLLQGAQGHSGNTIYF. DNA for the CDR3: TGTGCCAGCGGACTCTTACAGGGGGCTCAGGGCCACTCTGGAAACACCATATATTTT.

The chain employs TRBV3-1 (or the pseudogene TRBV3-2) and TRBJ1-1; D not certain. The CDR3 length is 13 residues. Trimming stripped 1 base from V and 5 bases from J, with 8 bases between. Germline-derived CDR1 and CDR2 are LGHDT and YNNKEL (reference sequence). The CDR3 DNA sequence: TGTGCCAGCAGCCAAGTATTATTAACTGAAGCTTTCTTT. Protein product: CASSQVLLTEAFF.

The chain carries TRBV2 and TRBJ1-5; D uncertain. The CDR3 extends over 14 amino acids. The V end was cut by 8 bases, the J end by 5 bases, with 16 bases between. Germline V gives CDR1 SNHLY, CDR2 FYNNEI. The CDR3 region has the DNA TGTGCCAGCTCTGGGCAGGTTGACGATCAGCCCCAGCATTTT. This translates into CASSGQVDDQPQHF.

CDR3 amino acids: CASSLGGGNSPLHF. In nucleotides, the CDR3 is TGCGCCAGCAGCTTGGGCGGGGGTAATTCACCCCTCCACTTT. The rearrangement links TRBV5-1 to TRBJ1-6; D may be TRBD1 (5 bases). Germline-derived CDR1 and CDR2 are SGHRS and YFSETQ. There are 14 residues in the CDR3. Trimming pared 0 bases from V and 6 bases from J, leaving 7 bases between.